The 13 T cell receptor beta chains below were found in one sample sequenced in a study of T cells of healthy individuals. MiXCR was run by TCRdb on the 5' RACE reads, yielding one entry per CDR3 protein. The sample holds 60,000 to 75,000 distinct CDR3 sequences, roughly 16% seen once. All receptors come from a human donor in good health.

This chain uses TRBV5-1 with TRBJ2-3, with D perhaps matching TRBD1 or TRBD2 (6 bases each). From germline, CDR1 is SGHRS and CDR2 YFSETQ. The CDR3 is made up of 18 amino acids. V lost 7 bases, J lost 1 base, and 25 bases lay in between. The CDR3 DNA follows: TGCGCCAGCCCCGGGGGACACCGGGAGTCGTTTGGCACAGATACGCAGTATTTT. Translation: CASPGGHRESFGTDTQYF.

By frequency in the sample, this clonotype is medium-sized. In nucleotides, the CDR3 is TGTGCCAGCAGCCCCGAAAAGGGGCTCTACGAGCAGTACTTC. Its translation is CASSPEKGLYEQYF. V and J are TRBV4-2 and TRBJ2-7; the D gene is possibly TRBD1 (5 bases). CDR3 length equals 14 residues. Trimming took off 4 bases at V and 3 bases at J, with 13 bases between the two ends. CDR1 is LGHNA and CDR2 is YNFKEQ in the germline V gene.

The table lists this clonotype with many counts. The chain links TRBV10-3 to TRBJ2-7; D remains unclear. CDR3 size: 15 residues. The germline V gene has CDR1 ENHRY and CDR2 SYGVKD. V was trimmed by 0 bases and J by 2 bases, leaving 11 bases between them. The CDR3 coding sequence is TGTGCCATCAGTGAGTCGTTTGGACGGACCTACGAGCAGTACTTC. Translating it yields CAISESFGRTYEQYF.

This chain uses TRBV18 with TRBJ2-7, with D perhaps TRBD1 (6 bases). Trimming stripped 2 bases from V and 0 bases from J, with 17 bases between. The V gene's germline CDR1 is KGHSH and CDR2 LQKENI. The CDR3 sequence is 17 residues long. The CDR3 DNA sequence: TGTGCCAGCTCACCAGCTAGGGGGACGGCTAGCTCCTACGAGCAGTACTTC. It codes for CASSPARGTASSYEQYF.

This clonotype was seen repeatedly, ten times or more. The chain couples TRBV4-1 to TRBJ2-3, with D perhaps being TRBD1 or TRBD2 (5 bases each). Trimming removed 1 base from V and 6 bases from J, with 20 bases in between. The CDR3 sequence is 17 residues long. CDR1 MGHRA and CDR2 YSYEKL come from the germline V gene. CDR3: CASSQGWRRTGRDTQYF. In nucleotides, the CDR3 is TGCGCCAGCAGCCAAGGATGGCGGAGGACGGGACGCGATACGCAGTATTTT.

This clonotype was seen at least ten times. The chain is built from TRBV2 and TRBJ2-1; 7 nucleotides match TRBD1. This CDR3 has 14 amino acids. Germline V lookup: CDR1 SNHLY, CDR2 FYNNEI. The J segment lost 8 bases and the V segment lost 5 bases, leaving 9 bases of the junction unmatched. The CDR3 loop is CASSRRQGQDEQFF. For the CDR3, the DNA is TGTGCCAGCAGTCGTCGACAGGGTCAAGATGAGCAGTTCTTC.

Many counts were recorded for this clonotype. The genes are TRBV6-2 or TRBV6-3 and TRBJ2-3; D might be TRBD1 (5 bases). This CDR3 spans 14 amino acids. Deletions cut 7 bases from V and 3 bases from J, with 14 bases between. Germline V lookup: CDR1 MNHEY, CDR2 SVGEGT. The CDR3 loop reads CASTARVVTDTQYF. The CDR3 coding sequence is TGTGCCAGCACAGCCAGGGTTGTGACAGATACGCAGTATTTT.

This clonotype was seen a handful of times. The gene calls are TRBV27 and TRBJ1-1, with a tentative D call TRBD1 (5 bases). Looked up from germline, CDR1 is MNHEY and CDR2 is SMNVEV (reference sequence). The CDR3 runs to 14 residues. Trimming stripped 4 bases from V and 3 bases from J, with 12 bases between. The CDR3 spells CASSSLQGYTEAFF. The CDR3 DNA sequence: TGTGCCAGCAGTTCCTTGCAGGGTTACACTGAAGCTTTCTTT.

This clonotype showed up many times. J is TRBJ2-5 and V is TRBV27; 7 nucleotides align to TRBD1. Germline V gene sequence: CDR1 MNHEY, CDR2 SMNVEV (reference sequence). This CDR3 contains 15 residues. V shed 2 bases, J shed 2 bases, and the junction held 5 bases outside the gene matches. This chain's CDR3 is CASSLKTGWQETQYF. As DNA, the CDR3 is TGTGCCAGCAGTTTAAAGACAGGGTGGCAAGAGACCCAGTACTTC.

This clonotype was seen at least ten times. The rearrangement joins TRBV28 to TRBJ1-1; D is uncertain. The germline gives CDR1 MDHEN, CDR2 SYDVKM. The V and J ends lost 1 base and 5 bases respectively, with 2 bases between them. The CDR3 consists of 11 residues. CDR3 amino acids: CASSLLTEAFF. CDR3 bases: TGTGCCAGCAGTTTATTAACTGAAGCTTTCTTT.

This clonotype was counted a few times. CDR3 sequence: CATARLAGGNEQFF. CDR3 bases: TGTGCAACGGCACGACTAGCGGGAGGCAATGAGCAGTTCTTC. The chain recombines TRBV2 with TRBJ2-1; TRBD2 aligns across 13 bases. The CDR3 has 14 residues. Germline CDR1 reads SNHLY; CDR2 reads FYNNEI.

The J gene is TRBJ2-5, the V gene TRBV6-5; 9 bases align to TRBD2. Germline V lookup: CDR1 MNHEY, CDR2 SVGAGI. The CDR3 has 14 residues. J gave up 7 bases and V 5 bases, and 8 bases lay outside the gene matches. CDR3 amino acids: CASSSSGGRGTQYF. The CDR3 DNA is TGTGCCAGCAGTAGTAGCGGCGGGAGGGGGACCCAGTACTTC.

The chain couples TRBV7-8 to TRBJ2-2; a weak D match, TRBD1 (6 bases). V lost 4 bases and J lost 5, with 17 bases in between. The CDR3 sequence is 16 residues long. Germline V lookup: CDR1 SGHVS, CDR2 FQNEAQ. The chain's CDR3 is CASSSQVTGQTGELFF. CDR3 coding DNA: TGTGCCAGCAGCTCACAAGTAACAGGGCAAACCGGGGAGCTGTTTTTT.